This T cell receptor beta chain was identified in a study of blood T cell repertoires in COVID-19. On the study more broadly: T cells, B-cell-depleted T cells, or PBMCs provided the cDNA or gDNA that served as material.

Trimming cost V 5 bases and J 1 base; bases outside gene matches: 3. Germline CDR1 is MDHEN and CDR2 is SYDVKM. CDR3 size: 14 residues. Profiled with immunoSEQ multiplex PCR; TCRdb holds only in-frame clones, not every one. The profile shows under 100,000 clones, approximately 84% of them singletons. The chain uses TRBV28 and TRBJ2-5, with TRBD2 identical over 8 bases. The TCR was taken from a man aged 80 or over with active or convalescent COVID-19. Sample: peripheral blood. CDR3: CASSTGTSQETQYF. Written as DNA, the CDR3 is TGTGCCAGCAGTACCGGGACTAGCCAAGAGACCCAGTACTTC.